One and the same sample provided the 27 T cell receptor beta chains below, sequenced in a study of blood T cell repertoires in COVID-19. The method was immunoSEQ multiplex PCR; TCRdb's version includes in-frame clones alone and lacks a portion of them. The sample yields 400,000 to 550,000 clones, 70% to 90% seen once. Material: PBMCs or T cells enriched from blood (not recorded which). The receptors originated from a woman younger than 30 with acute COVID-19.

The genes are TRBV24-1 and TRBJ1-5; 9 positions match TRBD1. Germline V gene lookup returns CDR1 KGHDR and CDR2 SFDVKD. Trimming took 3 bases from V and 3 from J; bases not matched to a gene: 5. This CDR3 has 16 residues. DNA for the CDR3: TGTGCCACCAGTGATATCGACAGGGGGATCAATCAGCCCCAGCATTTT. This gives the protein CATSDIDRGINQPQHF.

DNA of the CDR3: TGCGCCAGCAGCGCGGGACAGGACAACTACGAGCAGTACTTC. Residues: CASSAGQDNYEQYF. V usage is TRBV5-1 and J usage is TRBJ2-7, with 8 bases aligning to TRBD1. Trimming removed 4 bases from V and 3 bases from J; junction bases left unmatched: 6. Per germline, CDR1 SGHRS and CDR2 YFSETQ. The CDR3 has 14 residues.

This clone appeared a single time. The chain employs TRBV15 and TRBJ1-5; no reliable D call. The CDR3 is made up of 15 amino acids. Per the germline V gene, CDR1 is LNHNV and CDR2 is YYDKDF (reference sequence). V lost 0 bases and J lost 6, with 12 bases in between. CDR3 region: CATSRDPSVSQPQHF. In nucleotides, the CDR3 is TGTGCCACCAGCAGAGACCCCAGCGTAAGTCAGCCCCAGCATTTT.

The chain uses TRBV6-5 and TRBJ2-2; maybe TRBD1 (8 bases). Trimming took 10 bases from V and 5 from J, leaving 14 bases between them. Germline loops: CDR1 MNHEY, CDR2 SVGAGI. This CDR3 comprises 13 residues. CDR3 nucleotide sequence: TGTGCCACCCACAGGGGGGGAACCGGGGAGCTGTTTTTT. It codes for CATHRGGTGELFF.

V usage is TRBV6-2 or TRBV6-3 and J usage is TRBJ2-7; 16 bases align to TRBD2. CDR3 length: 20 amino acids. Germline CDR1 reads MNHEY; CDR2 reads SVGEGT. Germline trimming cut 4 bases from V and 0 bases from J; bases unmatched to any gene: 12. CDR3 loop: CASSFRPGLAGGLFSYEQYF. CDR3 sequence (DNA): TGTGCCAGCAGTTTCCGACCGGGACTAGCGGGAGGGCTATTCTCCTACGAGCAGTACTTC.

This rearrangement joins TRBV7-8 to TRBJ2-5, with 7 positions matching TRBD2. V shed 4 bases, J shed 4 bases, and the junction held 6 bases outside the gene matches. CDR1 and CDR2 from the germline V gene are SGHVS and FQNEAQ. This CDR3 comprises 14 residues. Here the CDR3 reads CASSSTSWAETQYF. For the CDR3, the DNA is TGTGCCAGCAGCTCGACTAGCTGGGCAGAGACCCAGTACTTC.

The CDR3 DNA reads TGTGCCAGCAGCTTCGGGACAGACAATGAGCAGTTCTTC. Translation gives CASSFGTDNEQFF. The chain employs TRBV7-9 and TRBJ2-1, with 7 bases identical to TRBD1. The germline CDR1 and CDR2 sequences are SEHNR and FQNEAQ (reference sequence). Germline trimming cut 3 bases from V and 5 bases from J; bases unmatched to any gene: 1. This CDR3 comprises 13 residues.

V usage is TRBV4-3 and J usage is TRBJ1-2; 7 nucleotides align to TRBD1. CDR3 length equals 14 residues. V lost 2 bases and J lost 7; bases outside the gene matches: 7. Germline V gene sequence: CDR1 LGHNA, CDR2 YSLEER. CDR3 loop: CASSQQGGRAGYTF. The CDR3 coding sequence is TGCGCCAGCAGCCAACAAGGGGGCAGGGCTGGCTACACCTTC.

The rearrangement links TRBV3-1 (or the pseudogene TRBV3-2) to TRBJ2-1; D is unclear. Germline CDR1 LGHDT, CDR2 YNNKEL (reference sequence). This CDR3 spans 19 amino acids. V was clipped by 9 bases and J by 6 bases, with 33 bases between them. CDR3 region: CARYHEGSLSKESVNEQFF. In nucleotides, the CDR3 is TGTGCCAGATACCACGAAGGATCTTTATCTAAGGAGAGCGTCAATGAGCAGTTCTTC.

This chain connects TRBV5-1 to TRBJ2-1, with 14 bases fitting TRBD2. V was clipped by 4 bases and J by 5 bases; unmatched bases: 8. CDR1 and CDR2 from the germline V gene are SGHRS and YFSETQ. The CDR3 is 17 amino acids. CDR3 DNA sequence: TGCGCCAGCAGCCCCACAGGGACTAGCGGGGGAAACAATGAGCAGTTCTTC. Translating it yields CASSPTGTSGGNNEQFF.

V is TRBV7-2 and J is TRBJ2-2; D gene ambiguous. The ends were cut back, 6 bases at V and 4 bases at J, with 12 bases in the middle. The CDR3 totals 14 residues. Germline V gene lookup returns CDR1 SGHTA and CDR2 FQGNSA. The CDR3 DNA reads as TGTGCCAGCAGAGGCCACCGAGGCACCGGGGAGCTGTTTTTT. This codes for CASRGHRGTGELFF.

This clone has just one count. CDR3: CASSVSIEINEKLFF. In nucleotides, the CDR3 is TGTGCCAGCAGCGTATCCATAGAGATTAATGAAAAACTGTTTTTT. J is TRBJ1-4 and V is TRBV9; D remains unclear. The CDR3 extends over 15 amino acids. In germline, CDR1 is SGDLS, CDR2 YYNGEE. V was trimmed by 1 base and J by 4 bases, leaving 11 bases between them.

This clone was counted a single time. The chain is built from TRBV3-1 (or the pseudogene TRBV3-2) and TRBJ2-1; D gene uncertain. This CDR3 contains 14 residues. Germline CDR1 LGHDT, CDR2 YNNKEL (reference sequence). The V end was cut by 4 bases, the J end by 4 bases, with 11 bases between. The DNA of the CDR3 is TGTGCCAGCAGCCCGGGTTCCTCTTACAATGAGCAGTTCTTC. Residues: CASSPGSSYNEQFF.

This clone was detected only a few times. The V and J genes are TRBV9 and TRBJ2-1, with 12 bases that match TRBD2. The CDR3 consists of 20 residues. After removal of 0 bases from V and 7 bases from J, the junction contained 17 bases not matched to a gene. Germline V gene sequence: CDR1 SGDLS, CDR2 YYNGEE. The CDR3 reads CASSVGYRLAGGPSENEQFF. The CDR3 region has the DNA TGTGCCAGCAGCGTAGGATACCGGCTAGCGGGAGGGCCATCGGAGAATGAGCAGTTCTTC. The variable domain in full, completed from reference TRBV9 and TRBJ2-1, reads DSGVTQTPKHLITATGQRVTLRCSPRSGDLSVYWYQQSLDQGLQFLIQYYNGEERAKGNILERFSAQQFPDLHSELNLSSLELGDSALYFCASSVGYRLAGGPSENEQFFGPGTRLTVL.

V usage is TRBV28 and J usage is TRBJ2-1; no firm D call. Germline V gene lookup returns CDR1 MDHEN and CDR2 SYDVKM. The V end lost 1 base, the J end lost 10 bases, and 11 bases lay between the germline ends. The CDR3 sequence is 13 residues long. The CDR3, as DNA: TGTGCCAGCAGTTTATTTCTAGAATACGAGCAGTTCTTC. As protein: CASSLFLEYEQFF.

The chain has TRBV9 and TRBJ2-7, with 7 positions matching TRBD1. V lost 3 bases, J lost 1 base, and 7 bases stayed unmatched. The CDR3 is 15 amino acids. The germline V gene has CDR1 SGDLS and CDR2 YYNGEE. The CDR3 is CASSGRGGGSYEQYF. CDR3 sequence (DNA): TGTGCCAGCAGCGGGCGAGGGGGCGGATCCTACGAGCAGTACTTC.

Only one count was recorded for this clone. CDR3: CASRKDSYATEAFF. CDR3 nucleotides: TGTGCCAGCAGAAAGGACAGTTATGCCACTGAAGCTTTCTTT. The rearrangement uses TRBV25-1 and TRBJ1-1, with D perhaps matching TRBD1 (6 bases). With 6 bases removed from V and 4 bases from J, the gap between germline ends came to 15 bases. This CDR3 has 14 residues. Germline loops: CDR1 MGHDK, CDR2 SYGVNS.

This rearrangement joins TRBV5-5 to TRBJ1-6; tentative D call: TRBD1 (5 bases). Trimming removed 1 base at V and 0 bases at J, with 17 bases between. This CDR3 contains 19 residues. Germline V gene sequence: CDR1 SGHKS, CDR2 YYEKEE (reference sequence). The CDR3 region has the DNA TGTGCCAGCAGCTTGCTTTTTGTACAGGCAAGCTCCTATAATTCACCCCTCCACTTT. Translated: CASSLLFVQASSYNSPLHF.

DNA of the CDR3: TGTGCCAGCAACCTCGGGGGGAGCTCCTACGAGCAGTACTTC. This encodes CASNLGGSSYEQYF. V usage is TRBV6-5 and J usage is TRBJ2-7; 7 bases agree with TRBD2. Germline V gives CDR1 MNHEY, CDR2 SVGAGI. This CDR3 contains 14 residues. J gave up 0 bases and V 7 bases, and 6 bases lay outside the gene matches.

This chain uses TRBV12-3 or TRBV12-4 with TRBJ2-7; TRBD1 is a possible D gene (5 bases). The CDR3 is 12 residues long. The V end was cut by 8 bases, the J end by 3 bases, with 11 bases between. The CDR3 DNA reads TGTGCCAGCGGGCTCGACAGCTACGAGCAGTACTTC. Translating gives CASGLDSYEQYF.

The sample holds a few counts of this clone. Here the CDR3 DNA reads TGTGCCAGCAGTTTCATGACAGGGGGCTTGAGGTACAATGAGCAGTTCTTC. Translated, it gives CASSFMTGGLRYNEQFF. The chain combines TRBV27 with TRBJ2-1, with TRBD1 matching over 10 bases. The CDR3 consists of 17 residues. V was clipped by 3 bases and J by 4 bases; unmatched bases: 9. Germline V gene data show CDR1 as MNHEY and CDR2 as SMNVEV (reference sequence).

In this sample, this clone turned up once. The chain carries TRBV7-2 and TRBJ1-6; D uncertain. This CDR3 has 14 residues. Germline V gives CDR1 SGHTA, CDR2 FQGNSA. Trimming cost V 4 bases and J 10 bases, with 14 bases left between them. The CDR3 nucleotides are TGTGCCAGCAGCTCACCCAGAGGAAGGTCACCCCTCCACTTT. Its translation: CASSSPRGRSPLHF.

The chain recombines TRBV4-1 with TRBJ2-7; possible D gene TRBD2, 8 bases. The ends were cut back, 3 bases at V and 0 bases at J, with 27 bases in the middle. Germline loops: CDR1 MGHRA, CDR2 YSYEKL. This CDR3 has 20 amino acids. The DNA for the CDR3 is TGCGCCAGCAGCCAGTCTCAGGGGGGACTAGGTTTTTCTCTCTCCTACGAGCAGTACTTC. Amino acid sequence: CASSQSQGGLGFSLSYEQYF.

The J gene is TRBJ1-2, the V gene TRBV10-3, with D possibly matching TRBD1 (5 bases). The germline gives CDR1 ENHRY, CDR2 SYGVKD. The CDR3 has 14 amino acids. V dropped 0 bases and J dropped 5 bases, with 10 bases sitting between them. The CDR3 is CAISESSPGYGYTF. CDR3 bases: TGTGCCATCAGTGAGTCCTCTCCAGGGTATGGCTACACCTTC.

The chain couples TRBV7-9 to TRBJ1-6, with 8 bases identical to TRBD1. This CDR3 region has 15 residues. Trimming at V came to 2 bases and at J to 7 bases, leaving 4 bases not matched to a gene. The germline gives CDR1 SEHNR, CDR2 FQNEAQ (reference sequence). CDR3 coding DNA: TGTGCCAGCAGCTTATACCGGGACAGGAATTCACCCCTCCACTTT. Amino acid sequence: CASSLYRDRNSPLHF.

The chain recombines TRBV9 with TRBJ1-1; the D gene is possibly TRBD1 (6 bases). The CDR3 length is 15 residues. The ends were cut back, 4 bases at V and 5 bases at J, with 18 bases in the middle. In germline, CDR1 is SGDLS, CDR2 YYNGEE. The CDR3 protein is CASSNQAVRGTEAFF. CDR3 nucleotide sequence: TGTGCCAGCAGCAACCAGGCGGTTAGGGGGACTGAAGCTTTCTTT. The whole variable domain, filled in from reference TRBV9 and TRBJ1-1, reads DSGVTQTPKHLITATGQRVTLRCSPRSGDLSVYWYQQSLDQGLQFLIQYYNGEERAKGNILERFSAQQFPDLHSELNLSSLELGDSALYFCASSNQAVRGTEAFFGQGTRLTVV.

Written as DNA, the CDR3 is TGTGCCAGCAGCGGGGGGGGCGGAAATGAGCAGTTCTTC. It translates to CASSGGGGNEQFF. V usage is TRBV27 and J usage is TRBJ2-1; 8 bases are shared with TRBD2. Germline trimming cut 6 bases from V and 7 bases from J; bases unmatched to any gene: 5. Germline V CDR1 and CDR2: MNHEY, SMNVEV (reference sequence). The CDR3 spans 13 residues.